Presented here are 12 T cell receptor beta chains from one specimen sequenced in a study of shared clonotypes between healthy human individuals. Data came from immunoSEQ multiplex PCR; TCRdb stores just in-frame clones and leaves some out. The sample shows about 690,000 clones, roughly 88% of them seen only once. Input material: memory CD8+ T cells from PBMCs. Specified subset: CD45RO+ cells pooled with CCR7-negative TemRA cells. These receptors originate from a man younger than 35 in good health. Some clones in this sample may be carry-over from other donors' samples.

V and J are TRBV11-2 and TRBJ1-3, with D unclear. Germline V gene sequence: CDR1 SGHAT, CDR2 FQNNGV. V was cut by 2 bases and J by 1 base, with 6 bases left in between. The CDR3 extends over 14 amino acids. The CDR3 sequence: CASSLRRSGNTIYF. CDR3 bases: TGTGCCAGCAGCTTACGGAGATCTGGAAACACCATATATTTT. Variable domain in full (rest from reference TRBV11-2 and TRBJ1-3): EAGVAQSPRYKIIEKRQSVAFWCNPISGHATLYWYQQILGQGPKLLIQFQNNGVVDDSQLPKDRFSAERLKGVDSTLKIQPAKLEDSAVYLCASSLRRSGNTIYFGEGSWLTVV.

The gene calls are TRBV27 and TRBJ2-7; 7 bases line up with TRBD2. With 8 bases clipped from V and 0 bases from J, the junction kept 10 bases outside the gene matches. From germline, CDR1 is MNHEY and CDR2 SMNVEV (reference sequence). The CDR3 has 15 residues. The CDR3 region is CASGRLATSSYEQYF. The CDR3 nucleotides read TGTGCCAGCGGGCGACTAGCAACTAGCTCCTACGAGCAGTACTTC.

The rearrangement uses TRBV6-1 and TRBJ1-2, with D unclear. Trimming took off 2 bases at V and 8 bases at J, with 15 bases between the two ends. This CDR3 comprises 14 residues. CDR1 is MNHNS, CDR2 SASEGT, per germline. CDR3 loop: CASSELSSTVGYTF. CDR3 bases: TGTGCCAGCAGTGAACTTTCTTCCACCGTCGGCTACACCTTC.

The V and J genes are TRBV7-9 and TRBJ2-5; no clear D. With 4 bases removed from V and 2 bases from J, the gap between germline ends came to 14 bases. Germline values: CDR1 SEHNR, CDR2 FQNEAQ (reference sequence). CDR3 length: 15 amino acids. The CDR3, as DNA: TGTGCCAGCAGCTCCCGCGAGGCGGATCAAGAGACCCAGTACTTC. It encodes CASSSREADQETQYF.

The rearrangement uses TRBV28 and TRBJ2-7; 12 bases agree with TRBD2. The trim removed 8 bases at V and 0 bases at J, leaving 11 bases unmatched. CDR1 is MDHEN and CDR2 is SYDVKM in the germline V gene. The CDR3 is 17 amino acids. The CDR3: CASFGRTSGAHSYEQYF. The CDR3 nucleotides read TGTGCCAGCTTCGGCAGGACTAGCGGGGCCCACTCCTACGAGCAGTACTTC.

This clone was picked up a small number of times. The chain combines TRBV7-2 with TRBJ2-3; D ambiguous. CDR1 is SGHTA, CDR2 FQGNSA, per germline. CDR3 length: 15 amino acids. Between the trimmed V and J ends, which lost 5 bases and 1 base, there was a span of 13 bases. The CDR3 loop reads CASSLGIRGTDTQYF. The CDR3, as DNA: TGTGCCAGCAGCCTTGGCATTAGGGGCACAGATACGCAGTATTTT.

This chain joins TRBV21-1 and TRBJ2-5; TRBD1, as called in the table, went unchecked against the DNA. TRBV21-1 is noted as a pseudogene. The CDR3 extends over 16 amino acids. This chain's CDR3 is CASSSSGTGQGWTQYF. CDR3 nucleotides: TGTGCCAGCAGCAGCTCCGGGACAGGCCAGGGGTGGACCCAGTACTTC.

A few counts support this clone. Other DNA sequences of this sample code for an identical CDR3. Here the CDR3 reads CASSFGQTYEQYF. CDR3 bases: TGTGCCAGCAGTTTTGGCCAAACCTACGAGCAGTACTTC. The rearrangement joins TRBV27 to TRBJ2-7; D uncertain. The V gene's germline CDR1 is MNHEY and CDR2 SMNVEV (reference sequence). V was trimmed by 3 bases and J by 2 bases, leaving 8 bases between them. The CDR3 runs to 13 residues.

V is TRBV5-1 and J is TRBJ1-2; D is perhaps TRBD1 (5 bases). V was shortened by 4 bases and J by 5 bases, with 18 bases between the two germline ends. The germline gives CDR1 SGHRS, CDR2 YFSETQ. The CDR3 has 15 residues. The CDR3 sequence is CASSPGTVDWYGYTF. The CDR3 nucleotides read TGCGCCAGCAGCCCCGGGACGGTGGATTGGTATGGCTACACCTTC.

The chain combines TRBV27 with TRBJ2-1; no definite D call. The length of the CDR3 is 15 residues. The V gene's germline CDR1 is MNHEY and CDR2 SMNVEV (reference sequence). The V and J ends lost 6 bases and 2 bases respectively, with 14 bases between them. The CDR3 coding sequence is TGTGCCAGCAGCCCCCTCAGACGGGCCTACAATGAGCAGTTCTTC. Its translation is CASSPLRRAYNEQFF.

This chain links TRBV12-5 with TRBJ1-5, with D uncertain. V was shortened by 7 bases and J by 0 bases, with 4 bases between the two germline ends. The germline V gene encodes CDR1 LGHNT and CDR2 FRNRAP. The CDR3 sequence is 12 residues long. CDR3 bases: TGTGCTAGTGCCGCTAGCAATCAGCCCCAGCATTTT. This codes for CASAASNQPQHF.

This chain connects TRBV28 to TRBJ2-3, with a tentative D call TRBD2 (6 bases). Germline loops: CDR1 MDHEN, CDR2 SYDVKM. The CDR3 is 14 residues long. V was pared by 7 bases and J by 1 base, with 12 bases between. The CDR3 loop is CASIAGWGTDTQYF. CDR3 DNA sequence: TGTGCCAGCATCGCGGGATGGGGCACAGATACGCAGTATTTT.